Listed here are 8 T cell receptor beta chains from one sample, sequenced in a study of blood T cell repertoires in COVID-19. Assay: immunoSEQ multiplex PCR; the TCRdb copy retains only in-frame clones and omits some. This table holds 310,000 or so clones, 88% found once. Source material: peripheral blood. Receptor source: a woman in her fifties or sixties with active or convalescent COVID-19.

The chain is built from TRBV30 and TRBJ1-1, with a tentative D call TRBD1 (5 bases). Trimming pared 3 bases from V and 2 bases from J, leaving 10 bases between. CDR3 length: 13 residues. Germline-derived CDR1 and CDR2 are GTSNPN and SVGIG (reference sequence). The CDR3 DNA reads TGTGCCTGGAGGTCGGGGGAAAACACTGAAGCTTTCTTT. This translates into CAWRSGENTEAFF.

The chain is built from TRBV7-2 and TRBJ1-2; 11 nucleotides line up with TRBD1. The CDR3 totals 17 residues. Trimming at V came to 1 base and at J to 1 base, leaving 5 bases not matched to a gene. The germline V gene encodes CDR1 SGHTA and CDR2 FQGNSA. CDR3 protein: CASSLDGGTGGNYGYTF. In nucleotides, the CDR3 is TGTGCCAGCAGCTTAGACGGTGGGACAGGGGGTAACTATGGCTACACCTTC.

The chain carries TRBV30 and TRBJ2-5; weak D call: TRBD1 (6 bases). The V gene lost 1 base and the J gene lost 4 bases, with 16 bases spanning the gap. The length of the CDR3 is 15 residues. Per germline, CDR1 GTSNPN and CDR2 SVGIG (reference sequence). CDR3 coding DNA: TGTGCCTGGAGTGCGCAGGGGATATCTGTAGAGACCCAGTACTTC. Translated, it gives CAWSAQGISVETQYF.

The chain has TRBV27 and TRBJ1-1; TRBD1 aligns across 10 bases. V was clipped by 5 bases and J by 4 bases; unmatched bases: 7. CDR3 length equals 15 residues. The germline CDR1 and CDR2 sequences are MNHEY and SMNVEV (reference sequence). The CDR3 coding sequence is TGTGCCAGCAGTCCCAGGGGGACAGGGGTCACTGAAGCTTTCTTT. Translating it yields CASSPRGTGVTEAFF.

The chain links TRBV14 to TRBJ2-1, with TRBD2 as a possible D gene (6 bases). The germline gives CDR1 SGHDN, CDR2 FVKESK. The length of the CDR3 is 14 residues. The V gene lost 6 bases and the J gene lost 1 base, with 10 bases spanning the gap. The CDR3 nucleotides read TGTGCCAGCAGTAGGAGGGTTTCCTACAATGAGCAGTTCTTC. Its protein product is CASSRRVSYNEQFF.

The genes are TRBV27 and TRBJ1-2; D is possibly TRBD1 (6 bases). The V end was cut by 6 bases, the J end by 3 bases, with 23 bases between. The CDR3 has 17 residues. The germline V gene encodes CDR1 MNHEY and CDR2 SMNVEV (reference sequence). The CDR3: CASRQSGTPVKDYGYTF. The CDR3 nucleotides read TGTGCCAGCAGGCAATCCGGGACACCGGTAAAAGACTATGGCTACACCTTC.

The chain combines TRBV6-6 with TRBJ1-4; TRBD1 aligns across 8 bases. The CDR3 is 14 amino acids. CDR1 is MNHNY and CDR2 is SVGAGI in the germline V gene (reference sequence). With 6 bases clipped from V and 2 bases from J, the junction kept 2 bases outside the gene matches. The CDR3 region is CASSRTGTNEKLFF. CDR3 nucleotides: TGTGCCAGCAGCCGGACAGGGACTAATGAAAAACTGTTTTTT.

This clone was picked up one time. The chain employs TRBV27 and TRBJ2-3, with 10 bases that match TRBD2. CDR3 length equals 14 residues. Trimming removed 2 bases from V and 4 bases from J; junction bases left unmatched: 0. Germline lookup yields CDR1 MNHEY and CDR2 SMNVEV (reference sequence). CDR3 region: CASSLGTSADTQYF. The CDR3, as DNA: TGTGCCAGCAGTTTAGGGACTAGCGCAGATACGCAGTATTTT.